This T cell receptor beta chain derives from a study of CD8 T cells in ankylosing spondylitis. CDR3 length: 14 amino acids. Per germline, CDR1 SGHRS and CDR2 YFSETQ. V was clipped by 2 bases and J by 9 bases; unmatched bases: 11. This clonotype was detected a few times. TCRdb re-called the 5' RACE reads through MiXCR, storing one row per CDR3 protein. The sample holds 27,000 or so distinct CDR3 sequences, 6.5% to 9% seen once. The receptor comes from a male donor with ankylosing spondylitis or in good health (not recorded which). The V and J genes are TRBV5-1 and TRBJ2-7; 7 nucleotides line up with TRBD2. The sequenced sample was blood. The CDR3 nucleotides are TGCGCCAGCAGCTTAGGCGGGGGTCCCGAGCCGCAGTACTTC. Its translation is CASSLGGGPEPQYF.